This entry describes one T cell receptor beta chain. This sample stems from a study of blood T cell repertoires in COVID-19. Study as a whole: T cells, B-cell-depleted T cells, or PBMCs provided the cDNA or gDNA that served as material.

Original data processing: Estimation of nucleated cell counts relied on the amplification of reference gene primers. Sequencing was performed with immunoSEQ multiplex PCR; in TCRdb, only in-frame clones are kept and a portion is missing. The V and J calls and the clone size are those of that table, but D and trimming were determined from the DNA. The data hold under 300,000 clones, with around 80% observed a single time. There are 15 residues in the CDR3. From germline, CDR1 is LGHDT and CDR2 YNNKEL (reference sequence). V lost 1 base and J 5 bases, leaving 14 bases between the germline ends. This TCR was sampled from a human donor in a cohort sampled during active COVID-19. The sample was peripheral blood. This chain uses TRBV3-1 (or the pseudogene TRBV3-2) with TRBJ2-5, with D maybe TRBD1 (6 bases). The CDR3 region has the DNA TGTGCCAGCAGCCAAGTGGCAGGGGCGGCCGAGACCCAGTACTTC. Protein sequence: CASSQVAGAAETQYF.